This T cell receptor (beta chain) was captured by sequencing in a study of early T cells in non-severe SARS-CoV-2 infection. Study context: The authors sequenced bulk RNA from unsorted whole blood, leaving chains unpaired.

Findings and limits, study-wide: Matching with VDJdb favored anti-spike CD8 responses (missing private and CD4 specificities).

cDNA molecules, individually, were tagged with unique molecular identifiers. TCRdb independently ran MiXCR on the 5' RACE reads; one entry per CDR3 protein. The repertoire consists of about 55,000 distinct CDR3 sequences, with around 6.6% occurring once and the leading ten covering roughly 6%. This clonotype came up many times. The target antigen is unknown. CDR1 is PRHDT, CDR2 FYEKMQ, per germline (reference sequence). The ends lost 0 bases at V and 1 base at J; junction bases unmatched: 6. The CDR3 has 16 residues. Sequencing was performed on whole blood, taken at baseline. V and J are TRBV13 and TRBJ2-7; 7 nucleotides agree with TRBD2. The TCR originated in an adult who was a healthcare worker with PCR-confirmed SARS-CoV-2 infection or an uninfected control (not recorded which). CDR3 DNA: TGTGCCAGCAGCTTAGGCCTTCGGACTAGGTCCTACGAGCAGTACTTC. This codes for CASSLGLRTRSYEQYF.